This TCR beta chain appears in the sequencing data of a study of beta chain features in type 1 diabetes. Study-wide points: The study found moderately but significantly shorter TCRB CDR3s in all four CD4+ subsets of Type 1 diabetes patients. Reduced insertions and increased deletions marked VDJ junctions in type 1 diabetes patients.

In its sample, this clone was seen a few times. What it binds is unknown. One heparinised draw, averaging about 110 mL, was taken per donor. Reverse transcription of all isolated RNA meant that expressed TCRB transcripts were sequenced. Roughly 3.5 million reads per sample were averaged for naive, central memory and regulatory samples. Some clones are missing from TCRdb's copy, which holds only in-frame ones; the method was immunoSEQ multiplex PCR. The sample holds about 160,000 clones, 7.8% seen once. The CDR3 is 15 amino acids. CDR1 is SGHTA and CDR2 is FQGNSA in the germline V gene. V was cut by 0 bases and J by 5 bases, with 11 bases left in between.

V is TRBV7-2 and J is TRBJ1-5; D is ambiguous. The source of this sequence is a woman aged 40 to 50 with type 1 diabetes. The material sequenced was central memory CD4+ T cells from blood. In DNA form, the CDR3 reads TGTGCCAGCAGCTTAGCCCAGGAGAGGGATCAGCCCCAGCATTTT. Translation gives CASSLAQERDQPQHF.